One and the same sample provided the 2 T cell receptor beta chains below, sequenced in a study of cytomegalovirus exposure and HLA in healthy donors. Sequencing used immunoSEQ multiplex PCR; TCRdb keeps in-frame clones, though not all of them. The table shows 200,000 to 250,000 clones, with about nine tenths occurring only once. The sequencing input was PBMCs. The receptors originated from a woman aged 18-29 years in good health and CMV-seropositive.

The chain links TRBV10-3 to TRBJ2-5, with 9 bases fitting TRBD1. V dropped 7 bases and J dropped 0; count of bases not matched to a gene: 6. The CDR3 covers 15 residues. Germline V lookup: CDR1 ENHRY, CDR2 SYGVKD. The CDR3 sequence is CAITTGGSDQETQYF. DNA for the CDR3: TGTGCCATCACCACAGGGGGCTCAGACCAAGAGACCCAGTACTTC.

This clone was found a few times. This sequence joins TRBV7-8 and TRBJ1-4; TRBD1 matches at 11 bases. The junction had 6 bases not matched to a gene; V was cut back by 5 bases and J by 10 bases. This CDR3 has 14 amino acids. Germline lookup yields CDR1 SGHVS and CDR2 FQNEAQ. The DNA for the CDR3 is TGTGCCAGCAGCCTGGACAGGGGGCGGGTAAAACTGTTTTTT. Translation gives CASSLDRGRVKLFF.